The clone carrying this TCR beta chain came up many times. This entry is derived from a study of patients and donors after allogeneic stem cell transplantation. TCRdb re-derived calls from the RT-PCR reads in MiXCR, one entry per CDR3 protein. The repertoire holds around 27,000 distinct CDR3 sequences, roughly 8% seen once, with 45% to 60% in the top ten. From germline, CDR1 is SGHDT and CDR2 YYEEEE. Trimming took 1 base from V and 3 from J, leaving 10 bases between them. There are 14 residues in the CDR3. Sequencing input: blood, either unsorted or a sorted T cell fraction (not recorded which). The chain links TRBV5-6 to TRBJ1-1, with D hard to call. The receptor was isolated from a human donor who was either an allogeneic HSCT recipient or a stem cell or donor lymphocyte infusion donor (not recorded which). It is not recorded whose cells these are; they may come from a transplant donor. The CDR3 spells CASSLRDLYTEAFF. The CDR3 coding sequence is TGTGCCAGCAGCTTGAGGGATCTGTACACTGAAGCTTTCTTT.